This TCR beta chain emerged from a study of regulatory and conventional T cells in RAG deficiency. About the research overall: Hypomorphic RAG mutations in CID or atypical SCID frequently accompany autoimmunity. Study-wide findings and caveats: Omenn patients showed >75% Treg-Tconv overlap and shorter CDR3 lengths. Omenn CD25-high CD127-low cells may be activated cells, not true Tregs. Other subsets showed around 10-fold reductions, but Treg unique TCR beta sequences fell roughly 100-fold in these patients.

Profiling relied on immunoSEQ multiplex PCR, and the TCRdb table lists in-frame clones only, not all of them. The table has some 6,100 clones, around 90% seen once. Germline V CDR1 and CDR2: MNHEY, SVGAGI. The CDR3 extends over 11 amino acids. Trimming pared 6 bases from V and 3 bases from J, leaving 6 bases between. Concerning this clone: What it recognizes is unknown.

The J gene is TRBJ2-7, the V gene TRBV6-5, with D possibly matching TRBD2 (6 bases). Sequenced: CD8+ T cells sorted from blood. The clonotype comes from a human donor with RAG deficiency presenting as severe combined immunodeficiency. The CDR3: CASRGGYEQYF. CDR3 nucleotides: TGTGCCAGCAGGGGAGGCTACGAGCAGTACTTC.